This passage covers 20 T cell receptor beta chains from one sample sequenced in a study of T cell responses to AZD1222 COVID-19 vaccine. Sequencing used immunoSEQ multiplex PCR; TCRdb keeps in-frame clones, though not all of them. This repertoire shows 70,000 to 90,000 clones, around 86% found once; its top ten account for roughly 18%. Source: peripheral blood, taken 28 days after the second AZD1222 dose. Receptor source: an adult who received the AZD1222 COVID-19 vaccine.

This chain links TRBV5-8 with TRBJ1-2; D is ambiguous. The CDR3 contains 12 residues. Trimming stripped 4 bases from V and 5 bases from J, with 9 bases between. Germline V gene lookup returns CDR1 SGHTS and CDR2 YDEGEE. Here the CDR3 reads CASSLGTYGYTF. The CDR3 bases are TGTGCCAGCAGCCTGGGAACATATGGCTACACCTTC.

This chain joins TRBV7-2 and TRBJ2-3; 11 bases are a match to TRBD2. The CDR3 is 16 amino acids. The V segment lost 7 bases and the J segment 6 bases; nucleotides outside the gene matches: 12. CDR1 and CDR2 (germline): SGHTA, FQGNSA. The CDR3, as DNA: TGTGCCAGCACCCTTAGCGGGGGGGGCGAATGGGATACGCAGTATTTT. It is translated as CASTLSGGGEWDTQYF. The full variable domain, with the rest looked up from reference TRBV7-2 and TRBJ2-3, is GAGVSQSPSNKVTEKGKDVELRCDPISGHTALYWYRQSLGQGLEFLIYFQGNSAPDKSGLPSDRFSAERTGGSVSTLTIQRTQQEDSAVYLCASTLSGGGEWDTQYFGPGTRLTVL.

This sequence joins TRBV30 and TRBJ2-7, with D perhaps matching TRBD1 (6 bases). The germline V gene has CDR1 GTSNPN and CDR2 SVGIG (reference sequence). CDR3 length: 13 residues. V lost 0 bases, J lost 5 bases, and 11 bases lay in between. This CDR3 reads CAWSVTGRDEQYF. CDR3 coding DNA: TGTGCCTGGAGTGTAACAGGGCGGGACGAGCAGTACTTC.

V is TRBV5-8 and J is TRBJ1-3, with 8 bases that match TRBD1. This CDR3 comprises 11 residues. Unmatched junction bases numbered 7, after V lost 5 bases and J lost 15 bases. Germline V gene sequence: CDR1 SGHTS, CDR2 YDEGEE. Here the CDR3 DNA reads TGTGCCAGCAGTAGGGGACAGGCAACATATTTT. Protein sequence: CASSRGQATYF.

The chain links TRBV24-1 to TRBJ1-4; 9 bases map to TRBD1. The CDR3 is made up of 17 amino acids. The germline V gene has CDR1 KGHDR and CDR2 SFDVKD. Germline trimming cut 3 bases from V and 6 bases from J; bases unmatched to any gene: 10. Here the CDR3 reads CATSDGRSGTGHEKLFF. The CDR3 nucleotides read TGTGCCACCAGTGATGGACGCTCCGGGACAGGGCATGAAAAACTGTTTTTT.

This chain uses TRBV9 with TRBJ1-1, with TRBD1 identical over 7 bases. Germline trimming cut 0 bases from V and 5 bases from J; bases unmatched to any gene: 7. The CDR3 is made up of 15 amino acids. CDR1 is SGDLS and CDR2 is YYNGEE in the germline V gene. The CDR3 reads CASSVGRGLMTEAFF. The DNA for the CDR3 is TGTGCCAGCAGCGTAGGAAGGGGGCTAATGACTGAAGCTTTCTTT.

This clone has at least ten counts. This specimen includes other DNA sequences encoding the same CDR3. The chain uses TRBV7-8 and TRBJ2-5; D unclear. Germline V lookup: CDR1 SGHVS, CDR2 FQNEAQ. The CDR3 sequence is 12 residues long. Between the trimmed V and J ends, which lost 3 bases and 4 bases, there was a span of 6 bases. The CDR3 region has the DNA TGTGCCAGCAGCTTTGTTTCAGAGACCCAGTACTTC. Encoded protein: CASSFVSETQYF.

DNA of the CDR3: TGTGCCAGCAGCTTTCTCGCAGGGACCTACAATGAGCAGTTCTTC. Protein: CASSFLAGTYNEQFF. V and J are TRBV11-2 and TRBJ2-1; a weak D match, TRBD1 (5 bases). Trimming removed 3 bases from V and 2 bases from J, with 11 bases in between. Germline-derived CDR1 and CDR2 are SGHAT and FQNNGV. The CDR3 covers 15 residues.

This rearrangement joins TRBV27 to TRBJ2-2, with D uncertain. This CDR3 has 13 amino acids. Trimming cost V 3 bases and J 6 bases, with 8 bases left between them. The germline CDR1 and CDR2 sequences are MNHEY and SMNVEV (reference sequence). Here the CDR3 DNA reads TGTGCCAGCAGTTTCGGTGGGGCCGGGGAGCTGTTTTTT. Translating gives CASSFGGAGELFF.

This rearrangement joins TRBV7-2 to TRBJ2-1, with TRBD2 matching over 10 bases. In germline, CDR1 is SGHTA, CDR2 FQGNSA. V was clipped by 4 bases and J by 5 bases; unmatched bases: 5. The CDR3 runs to 15 residues. CDR3 sequence: CASSSKRGGNNEQFF. The CDR3 coding sequence is TGTGCCAGCAGCTCAAAGCGGGGGGGCAACAATGAGCAGTTCTTC.

Only one count was recorded for this clone. J is TRBJ2-3 and V is TRBV4-3, with a tentative D call TRBD2 (7 bases). This CDR3 contains 17 residues. Germline CDR1 LGHNA, CDR2 YSLEER. Trimming took 5 bases from V and 0 from J, leaving 18 bases between them. The CDR3 here is CASSSFRGGPSTDTQYF. The CDR3 DNA follows: TGCGCCAGCAGCTCCTTTAGGGGGGGGCCGAGCACAGATACGCAGTATTTT.

This clone has only a few counts. This chain connects TRBV27 to TRBJ2-3; a weak D match, TRBD2 (5 bases). Germline V CDR1 and CDR2: MNHEY, SMNVEV (reference sequence). With 6 bases removed from V and 3 bases from J, the gap between germline ends came to 10 bases. The CDR3 extends over 13 amino acids. In DNA form, the CDR3 reads TGTGCCAGCAGCTCCGGGGTAACAGATACGCAGTATTTT. Amino acids: CASSSGVTDTQYF.

This chain connects TRBV4-3 to TRBJ2-7; no clear D gene. CDR1 and CDR2 from the germline V gene are LGHNA and YSLEER. This CDR3 region has 15 residues. Between the trimmed V and J ends, which lost 3 bases and 2 bases, there was a span of 14 bases. CDR3 DNA: TGCGCCAGCAGCCACATGAGGCAGGTGGCCTACGAGCAGTACTTC. It specifies CASSHMRQVAYEQYF.

V gene TRBV5-1 combines with J gene TRBJ2-7; the D gene is possibly TRBD2 (5 bases). The CDR3 contains 13 residues. Looked up from germline, CDR1 is SGHRS and CDR2 is YFSETQ. V was shortened by 2 bases and J by 2 bases, with 8 bases between the two germline ends. This CDR3 reads CASSFGLTYEQYF. The CDR3 DNA reads as TGCGCCAGCAGCTTCGGACTGACCTACGAGCAGTACTTC.

The V gene is TRBV30, the J gene TRBJ1-4; D call uncertain. This CDR3 comprises 13 residues. In germline, CDR1 is GTSNPN, CDR2 SVGIG (reference sequence). Trimming took 3 bases from V and 10 from J, leaving 15 bases between them. CDR3 sequence reads: CAWRFQGSRKLFF. CDR3 nucleotides: TGTGCCTGGAGGTTCCAAGGAAGTCGAAAACTGTTTTTT.

This chain uses TRBV10-3 with TRBJ2-6, with D uncertain. The CDR3 is 16 residues long. Germline CDR1 ENHRY, CDR2 SYGVKD. V dropped 0 bases and J dropped 0 bases, with 6 bases sitting between them. In nucleotides, the CDR3 is TGTGCCATCAGTGAGTCCCGGCTCTCTGGGGCCAACGTCCTGACTTTC. Amino acid sequence: CAISESRLSGANVLTF.

The rearrangement links TRBV18 to TRBJ1-2; TRBD1 is a possible D gene (6 bases). Germline V CDR1 and CDR2: KGHSH, LQKENI. There are 12 residues in the CDR3. Trimming shortened V by 3 bases and J by 4 bases, and 6 bases separated the two germline ends. CDR3 DNA: TGTGCCAGCTCACCGGACAGCTATGGCTACACCTTC. Protein product: CASSPDSYGYTF.

There are a few counts of this clone. J is TRBJ2-2 and V is TRBV14; D is unclear. V lost 3 bases to trimming and J lost 6 bases, with 11 bases between them. CDR3 length: 14 residues. Germline CDR1 and CDR2: SGHDN and FVKESK. CDR3 protein: CASSHQRMAGELFF. The CDR3 DNA follows: TGTGCCAGCAGCCATCAAAGGATGGCCGGGGAGCTGTTTTTT.

This chain connects TRBV9 to TRBJ2-7; 8 positions agree with TRBD2. The CDR3 covers 14 residues. Germline CDR1 is SGDLS and CDR2 is YYNGEE. The V and J ends lost 4 bases and 0 bases, in that order; junction bases with no gene match: 3. CDR3 bases: TGTGCCAGCAGCTTCCTAGCGGGCTCCTACGAGCAGTACTTC. This translates into CASSFLAGSYEQYF.

The rearrangement links TRBV28 to TRBJ1-1; D may be TRBD1 (5 bases). The germline V gene has CDR1 MDHEN and CDR2 SYDVKM. The CDR3 consists of 19 residues. V was cut by 7 bases and J by 0 bases, with 27 bases left in between. This CDR3 reads CASTSTWGSGGSLNTEAFF. For the CDR3, the DNA is TGTGCCAGCACTAGCACCTGGGGGAGTGGGGGATCTTTGAACACTGAAGCTTTCTTT. Drawing the rest from reference TRBV28 and TRBJ1-1, the complete variable domain is DVKVTQSSRYLVKRTGEKVFLECVQDMDHENMFWYRQDPGLGLRLIYFSYDVKMKEKGDIPEGYSVSREKKERFSLILESASTNQTSMYLCASTSTWGSGGSLNTEAFFGQGTRLTVV.